This TCR beta chain emerged from a study of blood T cell repertoires in COVID-19. Study overall: Spain, Italy and the United States supplied samples that represented acute and convalescent COVID-19. Sources were T cells, B-cell-depleted T cells, or PBMCs; the material itself was cDNA or gDNA.

The CDR3 runs 13 residues. Trimming cost V 5 bases and J 5 bases, with 12 bases left between them. Per the authors' pipeline: The assay estimated nucleated cells by amplifying reference gene primers. Measured with immunoSEQ multiplex PCR; TCRdb has only the in-frame clones, and not every one. The V and J calls and the clone size are those of that table, but D and trimming were determined from the DNA. Of some 100,000 clones listed, roughly 84% are singletons. Sample: peripheral blood. This receptor was obtained from a woman between 50 and 59 years old with acute or convalescent COVID-19. The genes are TRBV12-3 or TRBV12-4 and TRBJ1-1, with D maybe TRBD1 (6 bases). The CDR3 bases are TGTGCCAGCAGTAAGGGGGTGAGAACTGAAGCTTTCTTT. Translated, it gives CASSKGVRTEAFF.